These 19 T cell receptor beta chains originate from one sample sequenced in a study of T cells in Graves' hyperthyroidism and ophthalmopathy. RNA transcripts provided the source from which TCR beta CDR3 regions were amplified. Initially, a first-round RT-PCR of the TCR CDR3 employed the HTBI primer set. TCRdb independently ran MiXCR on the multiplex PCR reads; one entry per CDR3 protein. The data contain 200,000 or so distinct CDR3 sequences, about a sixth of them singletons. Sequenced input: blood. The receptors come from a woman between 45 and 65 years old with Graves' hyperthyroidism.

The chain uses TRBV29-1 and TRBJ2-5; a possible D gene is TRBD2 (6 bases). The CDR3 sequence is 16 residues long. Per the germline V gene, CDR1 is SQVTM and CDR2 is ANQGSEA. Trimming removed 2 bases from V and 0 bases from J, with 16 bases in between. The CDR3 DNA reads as TGCAGCGTTGAAATGCGGGACTCTAGTAACCAAGAGACCCAGTACTTC. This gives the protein CSVEMRDSSNQETQYF.

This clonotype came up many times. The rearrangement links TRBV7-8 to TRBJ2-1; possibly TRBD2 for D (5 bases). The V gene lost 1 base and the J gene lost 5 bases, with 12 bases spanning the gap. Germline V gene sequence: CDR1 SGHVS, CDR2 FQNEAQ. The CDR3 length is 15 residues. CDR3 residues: CASSLGRSSHNEQFF. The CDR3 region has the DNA TGTGCCAGCAGCTTAGGGAGGTCGTCCCACAATGAGCAGTTCTTC.

CDR3 loop: CASSLSAGGVYEQYF. The CDR3, as DNA: TGCGCCAGCAGCTTGTCTGCGGGAGGAGTCTACGAGCAGTACTTC. The V and J genes are TRBV5-1 and TRBJ2-7; 8 bases are shared with TRBD2. Germline CDR1 SGHRS, CDR2 YFSETQ. The CDR3 loop spans 15 amino acids. The junction had 6 bases not matched to a gene; V was cut back by 1 base and J by 3 bases.

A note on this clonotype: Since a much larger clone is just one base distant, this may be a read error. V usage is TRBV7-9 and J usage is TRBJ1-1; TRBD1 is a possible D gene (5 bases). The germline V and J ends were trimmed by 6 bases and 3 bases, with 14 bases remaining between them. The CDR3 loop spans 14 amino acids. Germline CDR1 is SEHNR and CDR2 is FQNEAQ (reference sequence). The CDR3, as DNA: TGTGCCAGCAGTCGAGGGACGTTGGACACTGAAGCTTTCTTT. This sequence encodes CASSRGTLDTEAFF.

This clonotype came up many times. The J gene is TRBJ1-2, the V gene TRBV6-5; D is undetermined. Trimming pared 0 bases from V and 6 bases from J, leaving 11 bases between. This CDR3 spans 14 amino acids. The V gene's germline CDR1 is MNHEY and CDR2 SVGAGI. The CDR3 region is CASSYSVSGDGYTF. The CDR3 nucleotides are TGTGCCAGCAGTTACTCGGTATCTGGGGATGGCTACACCTTC.

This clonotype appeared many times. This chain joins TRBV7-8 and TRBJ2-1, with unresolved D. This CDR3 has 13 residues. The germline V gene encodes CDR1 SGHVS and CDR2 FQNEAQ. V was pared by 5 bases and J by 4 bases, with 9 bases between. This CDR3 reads CASSVVIYNEQFF. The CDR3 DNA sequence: TGTGCCAGCAGCGTAGTCATATACAATGAGCAGTTCTTC.

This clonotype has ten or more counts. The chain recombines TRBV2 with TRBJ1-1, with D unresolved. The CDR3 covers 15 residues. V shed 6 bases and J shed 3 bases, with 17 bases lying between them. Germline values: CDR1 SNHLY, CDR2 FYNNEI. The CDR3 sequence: CASRAEAGGHTEAFF. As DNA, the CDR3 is TGTGCCAGCAGGGCCGAGGCGGGTGGTCACACTGAAGCTTTCTTT.

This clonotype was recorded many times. This CDR3 is CASSRRQGSYNEQFF. In nucleotides, the CDR3 is TGTGCCAGCAGCCGAAGACAGGGATCCTACAATGAGCAGTTCTTC. V gene TRBV11-3 combines with J gene TRBJ2-1; the match to TRBD1 covers 7 bases. The CDR3 consists of 15 residues. The trim removed 5 bases at V and 1 base at J, leaving 5 bases unmatched. Germline values: CDR1 SGHNT, CDR2 YENEEA.

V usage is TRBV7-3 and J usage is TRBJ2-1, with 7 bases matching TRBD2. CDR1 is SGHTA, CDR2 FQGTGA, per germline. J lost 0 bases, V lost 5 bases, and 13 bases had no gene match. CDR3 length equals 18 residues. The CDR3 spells CASSLSSGREYSYNEQFF. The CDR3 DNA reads TGTGCCAGCAGCCTATCCTCGGGGCGGGAGTACTCCTACAATGAGCAGTTCTTC.

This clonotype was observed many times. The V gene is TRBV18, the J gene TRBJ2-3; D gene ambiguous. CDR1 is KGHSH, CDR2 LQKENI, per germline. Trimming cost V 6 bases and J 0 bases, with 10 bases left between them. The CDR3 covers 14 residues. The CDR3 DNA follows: TGTGCCAGCTCTCCAGGACCCAGCACAGATACGCAGTATTTT. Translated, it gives CASSPGPSTDTQYF.

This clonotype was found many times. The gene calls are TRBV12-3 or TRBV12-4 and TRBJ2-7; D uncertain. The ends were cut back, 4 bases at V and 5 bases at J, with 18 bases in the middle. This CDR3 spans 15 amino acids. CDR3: CASSSPGLANHEQYF. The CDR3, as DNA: TGTGCCAGCAGTTCCCCCGGGTTAGCTAACCACGAGCAGTACTTC.

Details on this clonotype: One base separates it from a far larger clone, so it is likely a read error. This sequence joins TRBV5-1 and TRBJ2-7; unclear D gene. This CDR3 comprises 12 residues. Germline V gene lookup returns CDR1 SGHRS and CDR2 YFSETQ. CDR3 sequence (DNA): TGCGCCAGCAGCTTGGGATCCTACGAGCAGCACTTC. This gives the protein CASSLGSYEQHF.

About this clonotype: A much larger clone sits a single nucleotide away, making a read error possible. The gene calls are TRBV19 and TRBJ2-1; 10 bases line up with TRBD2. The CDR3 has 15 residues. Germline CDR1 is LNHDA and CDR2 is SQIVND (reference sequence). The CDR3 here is CTSSTTSGRNNEQFF. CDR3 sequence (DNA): TGTACCAGTAGTACGACTAGCGGGCGAAACAATGAGCAGTTCTTC.

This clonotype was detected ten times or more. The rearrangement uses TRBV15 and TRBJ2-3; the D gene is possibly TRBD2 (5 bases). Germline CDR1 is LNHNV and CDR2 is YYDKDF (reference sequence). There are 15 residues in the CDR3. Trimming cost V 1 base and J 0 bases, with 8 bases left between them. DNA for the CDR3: TGTGCCACCAGCAGAGCGAGGGCCAGCACAGATACGCAGTATTTT. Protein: CATSRARASTDTQYF.

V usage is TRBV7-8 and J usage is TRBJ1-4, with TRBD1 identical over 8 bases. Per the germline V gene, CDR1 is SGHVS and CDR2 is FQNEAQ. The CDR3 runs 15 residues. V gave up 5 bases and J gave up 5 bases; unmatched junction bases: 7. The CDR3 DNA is TGTGCCAGCAGCATCCGGACAGGGAGAAATGAAAAACTGTTTTTT. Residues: CASSIRTGRNEKLFF.

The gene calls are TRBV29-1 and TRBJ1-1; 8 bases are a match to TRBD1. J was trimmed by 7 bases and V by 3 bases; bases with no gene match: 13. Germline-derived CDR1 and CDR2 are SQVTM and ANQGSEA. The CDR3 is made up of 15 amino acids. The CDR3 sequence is CSVDSFGRGPGEAFF. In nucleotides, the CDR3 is TGCAGCGTTGACTCATTCGGCAGGGGGCCGGGTGAAGCTTTCTTT. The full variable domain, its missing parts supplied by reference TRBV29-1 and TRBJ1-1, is SAVISQKPSRDICQRGTSLTIQCQVDSQVTMMFWYRQQPGQSLTLIATANQGSEATYESGFVIDKFPISRPNLTFSTLTVSNMSPEDSSIYLCSVDSFGRGPGEAFFGQGTRLTVV.

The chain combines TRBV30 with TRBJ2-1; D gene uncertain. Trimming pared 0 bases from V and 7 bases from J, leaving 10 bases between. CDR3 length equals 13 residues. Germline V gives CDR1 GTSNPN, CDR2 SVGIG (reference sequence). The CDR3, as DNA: TGTGCCTGGAGTGTAGGGATAACGAATGAGCAGTTCTTC. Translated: CAWSVGITNEQFF.

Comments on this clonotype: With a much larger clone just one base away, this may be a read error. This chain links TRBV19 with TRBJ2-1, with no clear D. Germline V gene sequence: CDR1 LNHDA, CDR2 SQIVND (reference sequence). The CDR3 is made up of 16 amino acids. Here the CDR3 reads CASSKYWGLSYNERFF. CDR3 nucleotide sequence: TGTGCCAGTAGTAAATATTGGGGTCTATCCTACAATGAGCGGTTCTTC.

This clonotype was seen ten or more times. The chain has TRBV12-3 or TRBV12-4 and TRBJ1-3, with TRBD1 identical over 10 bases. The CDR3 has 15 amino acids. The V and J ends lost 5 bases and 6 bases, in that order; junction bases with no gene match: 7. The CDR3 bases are TGTGCCAGCAGTCTCGCGGGGACAGGGGAAAACACCATATATTTT. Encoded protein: CASSLAGTGENTIYF.